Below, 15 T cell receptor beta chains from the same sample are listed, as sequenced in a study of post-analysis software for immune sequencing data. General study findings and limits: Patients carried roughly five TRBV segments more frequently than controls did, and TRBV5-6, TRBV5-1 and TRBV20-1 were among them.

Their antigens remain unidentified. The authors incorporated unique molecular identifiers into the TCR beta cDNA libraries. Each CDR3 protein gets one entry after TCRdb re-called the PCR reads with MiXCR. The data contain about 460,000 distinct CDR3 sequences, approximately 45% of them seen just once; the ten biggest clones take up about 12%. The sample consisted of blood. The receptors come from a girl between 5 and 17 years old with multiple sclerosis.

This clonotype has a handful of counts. The CDR3: CASSSPIAGGGGEQFF. CDR3 sequence (DNA): TGTGCCAGCAGCTCTCCCATAGCGGGAGGGGGCGGGGAGCAGTTCTTC. The chain employs TRBV7-3 and TRBJ2-1; 11 positions agree with TRBD2. Trimming at V came to 4 bases and at J to 10 bases, leaving 12 bases not matched to a gene. CDR1 and CDR2 (germline): SGHTA, FQGTGA. This CDR3 is 16 amino acids long.

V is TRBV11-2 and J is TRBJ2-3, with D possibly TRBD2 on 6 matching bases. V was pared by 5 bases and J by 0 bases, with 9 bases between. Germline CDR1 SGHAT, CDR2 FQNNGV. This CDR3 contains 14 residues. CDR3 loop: CASSRDFSTDTQYF. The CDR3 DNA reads TGTGCCAGCAGCCGGGACTTTAGCACAGATACGCAGTATTTT.

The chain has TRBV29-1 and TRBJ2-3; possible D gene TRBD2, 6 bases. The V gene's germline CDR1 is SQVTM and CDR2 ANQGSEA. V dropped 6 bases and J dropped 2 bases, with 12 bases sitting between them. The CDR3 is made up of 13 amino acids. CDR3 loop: CSVASALTDTQYF. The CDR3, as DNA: TGCAGCGTGGCTAGCGCCCTCACAGATACGCAGTATTTT.

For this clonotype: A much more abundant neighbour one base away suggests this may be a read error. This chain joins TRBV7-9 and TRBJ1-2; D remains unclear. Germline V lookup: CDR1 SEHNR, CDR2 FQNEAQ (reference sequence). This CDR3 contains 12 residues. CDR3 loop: CASSLYGDGYIF. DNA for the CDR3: TGTGCCAGCAGCTTGTATGGCGATGGCTACATCTTC.

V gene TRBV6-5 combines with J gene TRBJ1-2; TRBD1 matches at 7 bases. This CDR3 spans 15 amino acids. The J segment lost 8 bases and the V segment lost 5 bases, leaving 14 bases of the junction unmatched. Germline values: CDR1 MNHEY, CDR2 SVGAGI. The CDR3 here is CASSRSEKTGFGYTF. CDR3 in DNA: TGTGCCAGCAGTCGAAGTGAAAAGACAGGGTTCGGCTACACCTTC.

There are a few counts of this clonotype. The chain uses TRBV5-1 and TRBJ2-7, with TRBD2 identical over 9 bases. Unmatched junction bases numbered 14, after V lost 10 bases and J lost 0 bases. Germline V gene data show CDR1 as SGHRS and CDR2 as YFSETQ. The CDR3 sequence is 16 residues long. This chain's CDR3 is CAQHGLAGLGSYEQYF. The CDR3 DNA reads TGCGCCCAGCATGGTCTAGCGGGACTCGGCTCCTACGAGCAGTACTTC. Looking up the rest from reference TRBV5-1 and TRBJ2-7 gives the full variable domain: KAGVTQTPRYLIKTRGQQVTLSCSPISGHRSVSWYQQTPGQGLQFLFEYFSETQRNKGNFPGRFSGRQFSNSRSEMNVSTLELGDSALYLCAQHGLAGLGSYEQYFGPGTRLTVT.

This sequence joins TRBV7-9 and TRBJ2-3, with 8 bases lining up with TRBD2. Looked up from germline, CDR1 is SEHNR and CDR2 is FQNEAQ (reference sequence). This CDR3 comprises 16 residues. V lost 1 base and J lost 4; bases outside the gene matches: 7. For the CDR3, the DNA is TGTGCCAGCAGCTTAGGCAGCGGGAGTAGGTCAGATACGCAGTATTTT. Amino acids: CASSLGSGSRSDTQYF.

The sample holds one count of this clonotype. The CDR3 nucleotides read TGCGCCAGCAGCCAAGACTCCGGGTTTGGCGACTACACCTTC. This encodes CASSQDSGFGDYTF. This chain links TRBV4-1 with TRBJ1-2; no clear D gene. The germline V and J ends were trimmed by 0 bases and 10 bases, with 15 bases remaining between them. In germline, CDR1 is MGHRA, CDR2 YSYEKL. CDR3 length: 14 residues.

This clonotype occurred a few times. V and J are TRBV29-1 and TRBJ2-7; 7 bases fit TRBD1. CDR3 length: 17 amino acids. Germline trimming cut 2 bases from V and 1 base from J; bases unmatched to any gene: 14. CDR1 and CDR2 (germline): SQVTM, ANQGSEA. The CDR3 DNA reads TGCAGCGTTGAAAGGGTAGGGGGCATTAAATCTTCCTACGAGCAGTACTTC. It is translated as CSVERVGGIKSSYEQYF.

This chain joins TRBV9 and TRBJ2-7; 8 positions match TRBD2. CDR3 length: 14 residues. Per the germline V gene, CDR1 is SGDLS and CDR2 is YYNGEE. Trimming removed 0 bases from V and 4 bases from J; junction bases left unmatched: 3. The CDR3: CASSVDREGYEQYF. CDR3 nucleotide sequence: TGTGCCAGCAGCGTAGATCGGGAGGGGTACGAGCAGTACTTC.

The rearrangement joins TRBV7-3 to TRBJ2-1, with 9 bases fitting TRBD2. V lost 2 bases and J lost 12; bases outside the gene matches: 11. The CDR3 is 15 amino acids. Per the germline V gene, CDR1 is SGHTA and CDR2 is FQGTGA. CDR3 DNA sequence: TGTGCCAGCAGCTTAGGGGTGCGGGAGGGCTCTCCGCAGTTCTTC. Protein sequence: CASSLGVREGSPQFF.

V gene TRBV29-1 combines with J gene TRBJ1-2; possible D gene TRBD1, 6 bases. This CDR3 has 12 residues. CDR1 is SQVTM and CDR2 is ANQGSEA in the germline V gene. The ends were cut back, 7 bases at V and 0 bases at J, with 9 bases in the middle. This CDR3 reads CSGKGANYGYTF. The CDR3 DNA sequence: TGCAGCGGAAAGGGGGCTAACTATGGCTACACCTTC.

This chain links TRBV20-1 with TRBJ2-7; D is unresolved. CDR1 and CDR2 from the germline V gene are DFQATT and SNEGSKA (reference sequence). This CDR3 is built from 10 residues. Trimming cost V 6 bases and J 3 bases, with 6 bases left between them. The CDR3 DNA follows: TGCAGTGCCAACGACTACGAGCAGTACTTC. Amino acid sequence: CSANDYEQYF.

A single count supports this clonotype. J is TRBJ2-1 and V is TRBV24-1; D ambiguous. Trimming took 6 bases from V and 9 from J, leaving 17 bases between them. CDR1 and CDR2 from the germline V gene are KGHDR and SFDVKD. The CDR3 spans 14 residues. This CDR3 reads CATSRVGVGVEQFF. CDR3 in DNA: TGTGCCACCAGTAGAGTAGGAGTAGGAGTTGAGCAGTTCTTC.

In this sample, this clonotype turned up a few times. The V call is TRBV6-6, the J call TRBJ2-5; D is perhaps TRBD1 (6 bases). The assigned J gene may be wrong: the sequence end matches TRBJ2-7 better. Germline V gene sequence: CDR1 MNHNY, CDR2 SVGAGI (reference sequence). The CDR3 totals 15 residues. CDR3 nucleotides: TGTGCCAGCAGTTACTCGAACGGAGCAGGGGCCGAGCAGTACTTC. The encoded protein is CASSYSNGAGAEQYF.